The present entry profiles one TCR beta chain with its context. Its target antigen remains unknown. Base qualities are not recorded, but no much larger clone differs from it by a single base. Using the deep immunoSEQ assay, multiplex PCR amplified TCR CDR3 regions from genomic DNA. Genomic DNA extracted from each cell subset was distributed evenly over all wells of several immunoSEQ 96-well plates, and each plate served as one replicate. Each replicate PCR for sorted subsets received 150 to 250 ng genomic DNA, equal to about 30,000 T cell genomes. Purified libraries were measured with a Qubit 3.0 fluorometer, size-checked on a Bioanalyzer 2100, and measured again with the KAPA Library Quantification kit. Each immunoSEQ 96-well plate was sequenced on its own single-read 150-cycle Illumina NextSeq 550 flow cell. The source study handled its data this way. Because the immunoSEQ output included only junctional sequences and no quality scores, the filtering could not be the same as the filtering used for full-length reads. To assign V/J genes and CDR3, sequences were annotated against IMGT germline references using PyIR, a Python wrapper for IgBLAST v1.9. Reads with weak V/J assignments (E-value above 1e-6), missing CDR3, stop codons, out-of-frame junctions, or ambiguous translated residues were removed. A V3J clonotype was defined by an identical inferred V gene, J gene, and CDR3 amino acid sequence. Percentage overlap between repertoires was computed as shared unique clonotypes divided by the size of the smaller repertoire. Richness of each repertoire was evaluated using RTK rarefaction, the Chao1 estimator, and Recon v2.1 estimates of unobserved clonotypes. Generation probabilities for all TCRbeta clonotypes obtained by the gDNA method from several donors were computed using OLGA. TCRdb took this table from immuneACCESS and kept in-frame rearrangements with V and J called. Such tables lack part of the clones; where checked against another copy, unresolved V genes explain under half of the gap, and the rest is unexplained. The V and J calls and clone size were taken over from that table, and D and trimming were inferred from the DNA. This sample comprises roughly 1 million clones, around 75% of them detected only once. The leading ten clones occupy nearly 1.5% of the sample.

This sample stems from a study of shared clonotypes between healthy human individuals (dated by TCRdb to 2020 to 2022). Study-level background: Two women and a few men aged 18 to 49 years were included in the cohort. For each donor, CD4 naive and CD4 memory were each given three plates, CD8 naive was given two plates, and CD8 memory was given one plate. Blood TCR repertoires of about 5 healthy adults were deeply sequenced to estimate repertoire size and the extent of clonotype sharing between individuals. To increase sequencing depth and limit assay-specific biases, TCR repertoire library preparation and sequencing were carried out by different laboratories using diverse techniques. Between about 0.9 and 9 billion PBMCs per donor were obtained by leukapheresis. Results and caveats for the whole study, not just this receptor: The genetic and exposure-history diversity represented was limited by the small number of donors. Estimated clonotype richness was generally larger for naive than for memory subsets. Pairwise subsampling indicated that sequencing depth was expected to affect the degree of clonotype sharing among donors. Clonotypes shared by all four sorted-subset donors showed higher generation probabilities than non-shared clonotypes. Sharing across several donors was observed for around 5% of naive CD4, 3% to 4% of naive CD8, about 2.3% of memory CD4, and roughly 0.43% of memory CD8 clonotypes. Even with the large sequencing depth, rarefaction of the sorted-subset datasets indicated that sequencing was incomplete. Sampling was restricted to blood, and TCR repertoires in tissues likely differ from the TCR repertoires found in blood.

The donors were healthy, HIV-negative adults who had no recently reported acute infections or vaccinations. Only Caucasian adults living in Nashville, Tennessee, USA were represented among the donors. Magnetic negative selection was used to enrich CD4+ T cells, after which naive cells were positively selected on CD45RA and the negative fraction became the memory subset. Blood was collected by leukapheresis, and PBMCs were isolated by Ficoll-Histopaque density gradient centrifugation and then cryopreserved in liquid nitrogen vapor phase. Analytical flow cytometry was used to check the purity and quantity of every magnetically sorted T cell population. Genomic DNA was isolated from every sorted fraction and measured by UV absorbance on a Nanodrop 2000c. The CDR3 measures 15 amino acids from cysteine to phenylalanine. Only the CDR3 region is kept as DNA, spanning 45 bases read in frame from base 1. Reading the germline V gene gives CDR1 SGHRS and CDR2 YFSETQ. Trimming removed 0 bases from V and 3 bases from J, leaving 11 bases between the germline ends.

The sequenced sample consisted of memory CD4+ T cells sorted from blood. Interpreted using the paper, the cell subset or site label stands for: CD45RA-negative fraction. The source of this sequence is a man aged 18 to 35 in good health. The sequence joins TRBV5-1 to TRBJ2-3, and possibly TRBD1, on 6 matching bases. The DNA reads TGCGCCAGCAGCTTGGACAGGGCAGGGACAGATACGCAGTATTTT. It translates as CASSLDRAGTDTQYF. Reference TRBV5-1 and TRBJ2-3 genes cover what lies past the CDR3, so the full variable domain is KAGVTQTPRYLIKTRGQQVTLSCSPISGHRSVSWYQQTPGQGLQFLFEYFSETQRNKGNFPGRFSGRQFSNSRSEMNVSTLELGDSALYLCASSLDRAGTDTQYFGPGTRLTVL.